Below are 20 T cell receptor beta chains sequenced from a single sample in a study of blood T cell repertoires in COVID-19. Clones were read by immunoSEQ multiplex PCR, and TCRdb kept only the in-frame ones, dropping some. The table has approximately 440,000 clones, around 88% seen once. The specimen sequenced was peripheral blood. The source of these receptors is a woman between 45 and 65 years old with COVID-19, enrolled during active disease.

V is TRBV7-3 and J is TRBJ2-1, with 10 bases identical to TRBD2. The CDR3 covers 16 residues. Germline trimming cut 2 bases from V and 7 bases from J; bases unmatched to any gene: 8. Germline values: CDR1 SGHTA, CDR2 FQGTGA. In DNA, the CDR3 is TGTGCCAGCAGCTTATCAGCGGGGGGGCCATGGAATGAGCAGTTCTTC. Translation gives CASSLSAGGPWNEQFF.

This sequence joins TRBV2 and TRBJ1-1, with D perhaps TRBD1 (6 bases). The V and J ends lost 8 bases and 3 bases respectively, with 13 bases between them. Germline V CDR1 and CDR2: SNHLY, FYNNEI. CDR3 length: 13 amino acids. The CDR3 DNA follows: TGTGCCAGCGAAGGACAGATTTACACTGAAGCTTTCTTT. Translating it yields CASEGQIYTEAFF.

This clone showed up just once. The chain carries TRBV11-3 and TRBJ2-7; D is possibly TRBD2 (5 bases). CDR3 length: 13 amino acids. Germline V gene sequence: CDR1 SGHNT, CDR2 YENEEA. V dropped 2 bases and J dropped 6 bases, with 11 bases sitting between them. The DNA of the CDR3 is TGTGCCAGCAGCTTAATCCCCGCGGGCGAGCAGTACTTC. This translates into CASSLIPAGEQYF.

This chain uses TRBV7-2 with TRBJ1-2; D gene uncertain. V was cut by 2 bases and J by 5 bases, with 9 bases left in between. The CDR3 length is 13 residues. Germline lookup yields CDR1 SGHTA and CDR2 FQGNSA. CDR3 region: CASSLLWQYGYTF. The CDR3 DNA reads TGTGCCAGCAGCTTACTTTGGCAGTATGGCTACACCTTC.

The gene calls are TRBV19 and TRBJ1-4; D not certain. Germline loops: CDR1 LNHDA, CDR2 SQIVND (reference sequence). V shed 5 bases and J shed 0 bases, with 7 bases lying between them. This CDR3 has 14 amino acids. The CDR3, as DNA: TGTGCCAGTAGTGGGGAGGCAACTAATGAAAAACTGTTTTTT. Translation: CASSGEATNEKLFF.

The rearrangement uses TRBV7-8 and TRBJ1-4, with TRBD1 identical over 7 bases. Trimming at V came to 5 bases and at J to 8 bases, leaving 8 bases not matched to a gene. This CDR3 has 14 residues. Germline assignment: CDR1 SGHVS and CDR2 FQNEAQ. As DNA, the CDR3 is TGTGCCAGCAGCCCCGACAGGGTCGGGGAAAAACTGTTTTTT. It encodes CASSPDRVGEKLFF.

The rearrangement uses TRBV27 and TRBJ2-3; D possibly corresponds to TRBD2 (6 bases). Trimming removed 5 bases from V and 5 bases from J, with 11 bases in between. Per germline, CDR1 MNHEY and CDR2 SMNVEV (reference sequence). This CDR3 has 13 residues. CDR3 nucleotides: TGTGCCAGCAGTGATCGGGGACTAGATACGCAGTATTTT. Residues: CASSDRGLDTQYF.

V usage is TRBV11-3 and J usage is TRBJ2-3; 8 nucleotides agree with TRBD2. The CDR3 contains 12 residues. V was clipped by 5 bases and J by 7 bases; unmatched bases: 2. CDR1 and CDR2 from the germline V gene are SGHNT and YENEEA. The CDR3 loop reads CASSRGGYTQYF. Written as DNA, the CDR3 is TGTGCCAGCAGCCGCGGGGGGTATACGCAGTATTTT.

The chain has TRBV9 and TRBJ1-2; 9 bases line up with TRBD1. V lost 3 bases to trimming and J lost 7 bases; unmatched junction nucleotides: 10. Germline CDR1 reads SGDLS; CDR2 reads YYNGEE. This CDR3 is 15 amino acids long. CDR3 coding DNA: TGTGCCAGCAGCGCCAACCCGGGACAGGGCTTTGGCTACACCTTC. Its translation is CASSANPGQGFGYTF.

This CDR3 reads CASSDDSYTDTQYF. In DNA, the CDR3 is TGTGCCAGCAGTGATGATAGTTACACAGATACGCAGTATTTT. V gene TRBV2 combines with J gene TRBJ2-3, with D hard to call. This CDR3 has 14 amino acids. Germline lookup yields CDR1 SNHLY and CDR2 FYNNEI. V was pared by 3 bases and J by 2 bases, with 9 bases between. The full variable domain, its missing parts supplied by reference TRBV2 and TRBJ2-3, is EPEVTQTPSHQVTQMGQEVILRCVPISNHLYFYWYRQILGQKVEFLVSFYNNEISEKSEIFDDQFSVERPDGSNFTLKIRSTKLEDSAMYFCASSDDSYTDTQYFGPGTRLTVL.

This chain connects TRBV6-6 to TRBJ2-5; no definite D call. CDR1 and CDR2 (germline): MNHNY, SVGAGI (reference sequence). The CDR3 runs to 14 residues. The V end lost 0 bases, the J end lost 2 bases, and 7 bases lay between the germline ends. CDR3 region: CASSYSLAQETQYF. CDR3 DNA sequence: TGTGCCAGCAGTTACTCCTTAGCTCAAGAGACCCAGTACTTC.

This chain uses TRBV12-5 with TRBJ2-1; D might be TRBD1 (6 bases). In germline, CDR1 is LGHNT, CDR2 FRNRAP. Trimming cost V 5 bases and J 4 bases, with 18 bases left between them. The CDR3 consists of 16 residues. The CDR3 coding sequence is TGTGCTAGTGGTCCAACCGGGACACTACGTTACAATGAGCAGTTCTTC. As protein: CASGPTGTLRYNEQFF.

This chain connects TRBV19 to TRBJ1-4; D is ambiguous. The V gene's germline CDR1 is LNHDA and CDR2 SQIVND (reference sequence). The CDR3 contains 16 residues. Trimming removed 9 bases at V and 0 bases at J, with 17 bases between. The CDR3 here is CASSGFETPTNEKLFF. The CDR3 bases are TGTGCCAGCTCGGGTTTTGAGACCCCAACTAATGAAAAACTGTTTTTT.

This clone was recorded a few times. This chain links TRBV4-1 with TRBJ1-2; D ambiguous. V dropped 4 bases and J dropped 5 bases, with 8 bases sitting between them. The CDR3 length is 12 residues. Germline values: CDR1 MGHRA, CDR2 YSYEKL. The CDR3 nucleotides are TGCGCCAGCAGCCCCGGGTCTTATGGCTACACCTTC. Encoded protein: CASSPGSYGYTF.

V gene TRBV9 combines with J gene TRBJ1-2; 8 nucleotides line up with TRBD1. The V gene's germline CDR1 is SGDLS and CDR2 YYNGEE. This CDR3 contains 13 residues. V lost 3 bases to trimming and J lost 4 bases; unmatched junction nucleotides: 2. The CDR3, as DNA: TGTGCCAGCAGCGATGGGACAGGCTATGGCTACACCTTC. Translation: CASSDGTGYGYTF. Using reference TRBV9 and TRBJ1-2 for the parts outside the CDR3, the full variable domain is DSGVTQTPKHLITATGQRVTLRCSPRSGDLSVYWYQQSLDQGLQFLIQYYNGEERAKGNILERFSAQQFPDLHSELNLSSLELGDSALYFCASSDGTGYGYTFGSGTRLTVV.

The chain recombines TRBV19 with TRBJ1-4; D is uncertain. Trimming removed 8 bases from V and 7 bases from J, with 11 bases in between. There are 12 residues in the CDR3. The V gene's germline CDR1 is LNHDA and CDR2 SQIVND (reference sequence). CDR3: CASSPRVEKLFF. The CDR3 DNA follows: TGTGCCAGTTCTCCTCGGGTTGAAAAACTGTTTTTT.

This clone was found once. The chain employs TRBV6-5 and TRBJ1-2; D may be TRBD1 (5 bases). V lost 5 bases, J lost 8 bases, and 21 bases lay in between. Germline-derived CDR1 and CDR2 are MNHEY and SVGAGI. The CDR3 runs 15 residues. The CDR3, as DNA: TGTGCCAGCAGTCCCCGTGGGGCCCCCGAAAGAGGCTACACCTTC. Amino acids: CASSPRGAPERGYTF.

The chain joins TRBV19 to TRBJ2-6; D call uncertain. CDR3 size: 11 residues. V shed 11 bases and J shed 6 bases, with 8 bases lying between them. Germline CDR1 is LNHDA and CDR2 is SQIVND (reference sequence). The CDR3 nucleotides are TGTGCCGGCGGAGAGGCCAACGTCCTGACTTTC. Protein product: CAGGEANVLTF.

The chain employs TRBV11-2 and TRBJ2-5, with 9 bases lining up with TRBD1. Looked up from germline, CDR1 is SGHAT and CDR2 is FQNNGV. CDR3 length equals 15 residues. Losses at the gene ends were 5 bases for V and 5 bases for J; bases not matched to a gene: 9. CDR3 sequence reads: CASSRGQGKMETQYF. In DNA form, the CDR3 reads TGTGCCAGCAGCCGGGGACAGGGAAAGATGGAGACCCAGTACTTC.

This sequence joins TRBV2 and TRBJ2-1, with D perhaps TRBD1 (6 bases). V lost 6 bases and J lost 7, with 19 bases in between. This CDR3 region has 15 residues. CDR1 and CDR2 from the germline V gene are SNHLY and FYNNEI. CDR3 amino acids: CASRLQGTLSNEQFF. In DNA form, the CDR3 reads TGTGCCAGCAGGTTGCAGGGGACCCTGAGTAATGAGCAGTTCTTC.